What follows are 4 T cell receptor beta chains derived from one specimen sequenced in a study of tumor-infiltrating lymphocytes in primary liver carcinoma. The input was approximately 500 ng total RNA; TCR beta cDNA was made from it with a constant-region primer. Three nested multiplex PCR rounds, a slightly modified ARM-PCR, produced the libraries for TCR beta. Two initial PCR rounds of ten to eleven cycles each paired TRBV1-TRBV30 forward primers with a C-beta reverse primer. TCRdb re-called the multiplex PCR reads through MiXCR, storing one row per CDR3 protein. The sample lists 150,000 to 200,000 distinct CDR3 sequences; approximately 60% were seen once. They got blood RNA out of unsorted whole blood and also pulled out germline DNA. Sequences were obtained from peripheral blood. These receptors originate from a middle-aged man with primary liver carcinoma and hepatitis B virus infection.

Comment on this clonotype: This clone may be a read error of a much larger clone one base away. V gene TRBV14 combines with J gene TRBJ2-3; D gene ambiguous. Germline V gene sequence: CDR1 SGHDN, CDR2 FVKESK. The CDR3 is 13 amino acids. V was clipped by 1 base and J by 7 bases, with 9 bases between them. CDR3 sequence reads: CASSQVGLYTQYF. CDR3 nucleotide sequence: TGTGCCAGCAGCCAAGTGGGATTATATACGCAGTATTTT.

Comment on this clonotype: The junction and the germline gene differ at one end; a read error may be behind it. CDR3 DNA: TGCGCCGGCAGCCGGGACAGGGGATCCTACAATGAGCAGTTCTTC. Translation: CAGSRDRGSYNEQFF. The chain joins TRBV5-1 to TRBJ2-1, with 10 positions matching TRBD1. Germline loops: CDR1 SGHRS, CDR2 YFSETQ. The CDR3 is 15 residues long.

Regarding this clonotype: At one end the junction does not follow the germline gene, possibly because of a read error. This chain links TRBV7-9 with TRBJ2-7, with D maybe TRBD2 (5 bases). Germline CDR1 and CDR2: SEHNR and FQNEAQ (reference sequence). This CDR3 has 13 amino acids. DNA of the CDR3: TGTACCAGCAGCATGGGGAGTAGCTCAGGGCAGTACTTC. It codes for CTSSMGSSSGQYF.

This clonotype was picked up many times. The chain carries TRBV11-2 and TRBJ2-7; D remains ambiguous. Trimming removed 1 base at V and 0 bases at J, with 7 bases between. This CDR3 has 14 residues. Germline-derived CDR1 and CDR2 are SGHAT and FQNNGV. The CDR3 bases are TGTGCCAGCAGCTTAGGCGGAAGCTCCTACGAGCAGTACTTC. Translation: CASSLGGSSYEQYF.